This TCR beta chain came from a study of T-cell reconstitution after alpha-beta-depleted transplantation in children. Broader study findings: Reportedly, roughly two months post-transplant, alpha-beta T cells arose from several hundred expanded graft clones. One year after transplant, T-cell counts and diversity came mostly from newly produced T cells. The high TCRbeta diversity at day 60 in some patients came from surviving recipient T cells and thymic progenitors.

The CDR3 is made up of 14 amino acids. Germline V CDR1 and CDR2: DFQATT, SNEGSKA (reference sequence). Germline trimming cut 1 base from V and 2 bases from J; bases unmatched to any gene: 3. Note on this clonotype: Antigen: not known.

A library of TCRbeta sequences, prepared with unique molecular identifiers, was generated. Via MiXCR, TCRdb re-called the PCR reads, giving one row per CDR3 protein. The profile shows 300,000 to 350,000 distinct CDR3 sequences, about 16% of them singletons. The sequence came from a male patient aged 2-15 years who had a stem cell transplant for acute lymphoblastic leukemia, so the T cells may come from the graft donor. This chain links TRBV20-1 with TRBJ2-3; 7 bases are shared with TRBD2. Material: PBMCs, mostly from graft donor cells, obtained 360 days after TCRalphabeta/CD19-depleted stem cell transplant. Here the CDR3 DNA reads TGCAGTGCTAGAGGAGCGGGGTTCACAGATACGCAGTATTTT. Its translation: CSARGAGFTDTQYF.